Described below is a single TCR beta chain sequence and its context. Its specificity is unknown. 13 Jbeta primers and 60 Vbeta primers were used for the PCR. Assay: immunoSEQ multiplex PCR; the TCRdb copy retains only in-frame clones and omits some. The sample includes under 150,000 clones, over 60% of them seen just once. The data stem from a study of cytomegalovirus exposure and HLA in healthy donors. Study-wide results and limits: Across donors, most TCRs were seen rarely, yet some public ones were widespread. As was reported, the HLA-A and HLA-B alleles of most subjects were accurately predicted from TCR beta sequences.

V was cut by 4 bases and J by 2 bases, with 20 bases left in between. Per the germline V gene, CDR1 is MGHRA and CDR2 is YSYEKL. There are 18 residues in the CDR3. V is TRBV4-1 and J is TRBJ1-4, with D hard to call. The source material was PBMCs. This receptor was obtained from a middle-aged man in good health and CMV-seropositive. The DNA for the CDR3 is TGCGCCAGCAGCCGTCCAGACGGGGAGAGGTGGACTAATGAAAAACTGTTTTTT. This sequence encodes CASSRPDGERWTNEKLFF.